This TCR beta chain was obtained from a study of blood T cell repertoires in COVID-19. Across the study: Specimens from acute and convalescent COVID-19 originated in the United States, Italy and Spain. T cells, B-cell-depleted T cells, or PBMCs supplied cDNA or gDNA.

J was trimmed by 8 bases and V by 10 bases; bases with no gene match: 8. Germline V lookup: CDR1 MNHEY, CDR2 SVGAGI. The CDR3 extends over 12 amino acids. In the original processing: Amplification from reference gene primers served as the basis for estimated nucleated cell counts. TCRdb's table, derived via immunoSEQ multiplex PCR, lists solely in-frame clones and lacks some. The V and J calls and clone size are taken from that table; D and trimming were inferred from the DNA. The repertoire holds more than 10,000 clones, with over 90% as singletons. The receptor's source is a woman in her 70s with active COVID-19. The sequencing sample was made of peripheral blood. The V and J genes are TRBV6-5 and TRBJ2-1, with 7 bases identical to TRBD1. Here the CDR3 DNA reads TGTGCCAACCCACAGGGGAAGGATGAGCAGTTCTTC. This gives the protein CANPQGKDEQFF.